The 26 T cell receptor beta chains listed next were all sequenced from one sample in a study of T cells in localized non-small cell lung cancer. Sequencing used immunoSEQ multiplex PCR; TCRdb keeps in-frame clones, though not all of them. This sample yields about 25,000 clones, of which around 89% are seen a single time; approximately 9.4% belongs to the top ten. The source was peripheral blood mononuclear cells, collected before any cancer treatment. These receptors all stem from a woman aged 40-69 years with stage III lung adenocarcinoma.

This clone appeared a few times. The CDR3 protein is CASSVGASAETQYF. CDR3 nucleotides: TGTGCCAGCAGCGTAGGGGCTAGCGCAGAGACCCAGTACTTC. J is TRBJ2-5 and V is TRBV9; D may be TRBD2 (6 bases). The germline V and J ends were trimmed by 0 bases and 4 bases, with 10 bases remaining between them. Germline CDR1 is SGDLS and CDR2 is YYNGEE. The CDR3 spans 14 residues.

For this clone: One junction end does not reproduce the germline sequence, and a read error may be involved. At the DNA level, this CDR3 is encoded by other sequences in the same sample as well. V usage is TRBV4-3 and J usage is TRBJ1-3; D remains unclear. Germline values: CDR1 LGHNA, CDR2 YSLEER. The CDR3 contains 16 residues. CDR3 protein: CASSQAPTVRGNTIYF. The CDR3 DNA follows: TGCGCCAGTAGCCAAGCGCCCACCGTACGGGGAAACACCATATATTTT.

Written as DNA, the CDR3 is TGCGCCAGCAGCCGGGAGCGGACAGGGTACAATGAGCAGTTCTTC. Its protein product is CASSRERTGYNEQFF. The V gene is TRBV4-3, the J gene TRBJ2-1, with 8 bases identical to TRBD1. There are 15 residues in the CDR3. Trimming removed 4 bases from V and 4 bases from J; junction bases left unmatched: 6. In germline, CDR1 is LGHNA, CDR2 YSLEER.

The chain uses TRBV5-8 and TRBJ2-5; no definite D call. This CDR3 region has 16 residues. The ends were cut back, 3 bases at V and 5 bases at J, with 20 bases in the middle. Per germline, CDR1 SGHTS and CDR2 YDEGEE. The CDR3 sequence: CASSSLGGFLLETQYF. CDR3 nucleotides: TGTGCCAGCAGCTCCCTAGGCGGTTTTCTATTGGAGACCCAGTACTTC.

The gene calls are TRBV18 and TRBJ2-4; D remains unclear. The CDR3 is 14 amino acids. V was pared by 3 bases and J by 12 bases, with 18 bases between. Looked up from germline, CDR1 is KGHSH and CDR2 is LQKENI. This chain's CDR3 is CASSPPSPAAYQYF. CDR3 DNA sequence: TGTGCCAGCTCACCCCCCTCGCCTGCGGCATATCAGTACTTC.

This chain uses TRBV19 with TRBJ1-5; D ambiguous. The germline V and J ends were trimmed by 7 bases and 0 bases, with 25 bases remaining between them. Germline CDR1 and CDR2: LNHDA and SQIVND (reference sequence). This CDR3 is 19 amino acids long. Written as DNA, the CDR3 is TGTGCCAGTACCGATACGCCCCAGTCTAGGAGATATAGCAATCAGCCCCAGCATTTT. Residues: CASTDTPQSRRYSNQPQHF.

This clone ranks as medium-sized. The chain recombines TRBV10-3 with TRBJ1-2; D gene ambiguous. CDR1 and CDR2 from the germline V gene are ENHRY and SYGVKD. The CDR3 is 15 residues long. Trimming took off 2 bases at V and 1 base at J, with 11 bases between the two ends. The CDR3 DNA is TGTGCCATCAGTGAGCGAGCGAAGATTAACTATGGCTACACCTTC. Translated, it gives CAISERAKINYGYTF.

This chain connects TRBV12-5 to TRBJ1-1; D may be TRBD1 (6 bases). Germline V gene sequence: CDR1 LGHNT, CDR2 FRNRAP. The CDR3 runs 14 residues. V was shortened by 5 bases and J by 4 bases, with 14 bases between the two germline ends. The CDR3 here is CASGLPGVGTEAFF. In DNA, the CDR3 is TGTGCTAGTGGTCTTCCAGGGGTAGGCACTGAAGCTTTCTTT.

V usage is TRBV5-1 and J usage is TRBJ2-3; D call uncertain. V dropped 0 bases and J dropped 4 bases, with 6 bases sitting between them. CDR1 is SGHRS, CDR2 YFSETQ, per germline. The CDR3 is made up of 13 amino acids. CDR3 DNA sequence: TGCGCCAGCAGCTTGGGACGGGCAGATACGCAGTATTTT. It is translated as CASSLGRADTQYF.

This chain uses TRBV5-4 with TRBJ2-3, with 7 bases lining up with TRBD1. CDR1 SGHNT and CDR2 YYREEE come from the germline V gene (reference sequence). The CDR3 sequence is 15 residues long. The trim removed 4 bases at V and 6 bases at J, leaving 11 bases unmatched. The CDR3 region has the DNA TGTGCCAGCAGCCCCCCCAAGGGGGCAGAGGATACGCAGTATTTT. This gives the protein CASSPPKGAEDTQYF.

This rearrangement joins TRBV7-9 to TRBJ2-5; D not resolved. The ends were cut back, 5 bases at V and 0 bases at J, with 16 bases in the middle. Germline CDR1 reads SEHNR; CDR2 reads FQNEAQ (reference sequence). The CDR3 contains 16 residues. CDR3 region: CASSTREVVDQETQYF. CDR3 DNA sequence: TGTGCCAGCAGCACCCGAGAGGTAGTCGACCAAGAGACCCAGTACTTC.

This chain joins TRBV5-5 and TRBJ2-1; the match to TRBD1 covers 11 bases. Germline lookup yields CDR1 SGHKS and CDR2 YYEKEE (reference sequence). The length of the CDR3 is 15 residues. V was pared by 10 bases and J by 4 bases, with 10 bases of the junction left unmatched. As DNA, the CDR3 is TGTGCCTTCTCCCCCGGACAGGGGGCTTACAATGAGCAGTTCTTC. Its translation: CAFSPGQGAYNEQFF.

Only a few counts were recorded for this clone. The V gene is TRBV19, the J gene TRBJ1-2; TRBD1 agrees at 8 bases. This CDR3 has 13 amino acids. Germline V gene lookup returns CDR1 LNHDA and CDR2 SQIVND (reference sequence). V was clipped by 7 bases and J by 4 bases; unmatched bases: 5. The CDR3 is CASNRDRTYGYTF. CDR3 nucleotide sequence: TGTGCCAGTAACAGGGACAGGACCTATGGCTACACCTTC.

The chain joins TRBV19 to TRBJ2-5, with TRBD2 as a possible D gene (6 bases). The CDR3 covers 13 residues. V shed 4 bases and J shed 4 bases, with 10 bases lying between them. Germline V gene lookup returns CDR1 LNHDA and CDR2 SQIVND (reference sequence). In nucleotides, the CDR3 is TGTGCCAGTAGTACGGGAGCAGCAGAGACCCAGTACTTC. Its translation is CASSTGAAETQYF.

This clone was seen a single time. V gene TRBV30 combines with J gene TRBJ2-7; D uncertain. The CDR3 has 10 residues. V was shortened by 2 bases and J by 4 bases, with 3 bases between the two germline ends. The germline CDR1 and CDR2 sequences are GTSNPN and SVGIG (reference sequence). The CDR3 is CAWSRYEQYF. The DNA for the CDR3 is TGTGCCTGGAGTCGATACGAGCAGTACTTC.

This clone came up a few times. The rearrangement joins TRBV12-5 to TRBJ1-5; D remains ambiguous. The CDR3 is 15 residues long. Germline V lookup: CDR1 LGHNT, CDR2 FRNRAP. The V end lost 7 bases, the J end lost 4 bases, and 17 bases lay between the germline ends. The CDR3 DNA sequence: TGTGCTAGTGCCCTCGGCGGGGATCGGAATCAGCCCCAGCATTTT. Its protein product is CASALGGDRNQPQHF.

The chain recombines TRBV6-5 with TRBJ1-3; D unclear. The CDR3 contains 13 residues. The V gene's germline CDR1 is MNHEY and CDR2 SVGAGI. Trimming removed 10 bases from V and 4 bases from J, with 14 bases in between. The CDR3 region is CATCSFLGNTIYF. The CDR3 coding sequence is TGTGCCACCTGCTCCTTCCTCGGAAACACCATATATTTT.

This chain joins TRBV5-8 and TRBJ2-3; 11 bases are a match to TRBD2. CDR3 length: 15 amino acids. Germline CDR1 reads SGHTS; CDR2 reads YDEGEE. With V trimmed by 6 bases and J by 4 bases, 7 bases remained unmatched. This CDR3 reads CASIRLAGTPDTQYF. The CDR3 DNA is TGTGCCAGCATCCGACTAGCGGGGACCCCAGATACGCAGTATTTT.

The chain uses TRBV6-1 and TRBJ2-5, with 12 bases fitting TRBD2. Germline CDR1 reads MNHNS; CDR2 reads SASEGT. J gave up 3 bases and V 2 bases, and 7 bases lay outside the gene matches. The CDR3 has 17 amino acids. The DNA of the CDR3 is TGTGCCAGCAGTGAATGGCTAGCGGGGGGGTCTAAAGAGACCCAGTACTTC. Residues: CASSEWLAGGSKETQYF.

V gene TRBV19 combines with J gene TRBJ2-5, with D unclear. The CDR3 length is 13 residues. Germline CDR1 reads LNHDA; CDR2 reads SQIVND (reference sequence). Trimming pared 4 bases from V and 0 bases from J, leaving 6 bases between. CDR3 sequence: CASSNRDQETQYF. CDR3 sequence (DNA): TGTGCCAGTAGTAACCGGGACCAAGAGACCCAGTACTTC.

The chain has TRBV29-1 and TRBJ2-7; 9 nucleotides line up with TRBD2. Germline CDR1 is SQVTM and CDR2 is ANQGSEA. This CDR3 spans 14 amino acids. With 6 bases clipped from V and 4 bases from J, the junction kept 10 bases outside the gene matches. CDR3 bases: TGCAGCGTGGGGGCTAGCGGGACGAGGTACGAGCAGTACTTC. It is translated as CSVGASGTRYEQYF.

This rearrangement joins TRBV9 to TRBJ1-4; 9 positions agree with TRBD1. Losses at the gene ends were 3 bases for V and 8 bases for J; bases not matched to a gene: 5. This CDR3 has 14 amino acids. Germline CDR1 is SGDLS and CDR2 is YYNGEE. The CDR3 nucleotides are TGTGCCAGCAGCGCCCACGGGACAGGGGAAAAACTGTTTTTT. This gives the protein CASSAHGTGEKLFF. The whole variable domain, remainder taken from reference TRBV9 and TRBJ1-4, is DSGVTQTPKHLITATGQRVTLRCSPRSGDLSVYWYQQSLDQGLQFLIQYYNGEERAKGNILERFSAQQFPDLHSELNLSSLELGDSALYFCASSAHGTGEKLFFGSGTQLSVL.

The genes are TRBV4-3 and TRBJ2-1; D is possibly TRBD2 (5 bases). CDR1 is LGHNA and CDR2 is YSLEER in the germline V gene. This CDR3 comprises 16 residues. Trimming took off 0 bases at V and 0 bases at J, with 9 bases between the two ends. This CDR3 reads CASSQEARGSYNEQFF. The CDR3 DNA is TGCGCCAGCAGCCAAGAAGCTCGGGGCTCCTACAATGAGCAGTTCTTC.

The chain uses TRBV11-3 and TRBJ1-6; D perhaps matches TRBD1 (5 bases). Germline assignment: CDR1 SGHNT and CDR2 YENEEA. This CDR3 spans 12 amino acids. The ends were cut back, 8 bases at V and 12 bases at J, with 14 bases in the middle. The CDR3 DNA sequence: TGTGCCAGCCGGAGGGACTCTGGACCCCTCCACTTT. Amino acid sequence: CASRRDSGPLHF. Complete variable domain (other parts from reference TRBV11-3 and TRBJ1-6): EAGVVQSPRYKIIEKKQPVAFWCNPISGHNTLYWYLQNLGQGPELLIRYENEEAVDDSQLPKDRFSAERLKGVDSTLKIQPAELGDSAVYLCASRRDSGPLHFGNGTRLTVT.

The chain links TRBV19 to TRBJ2-4; no definite D call. CDR1 is LNHDA, CDR2 SQIVND, per germline (reference sequence). This CDR3 is built from 10 residues. Deletions cut 6 bases from V and 10 bases from J, with 7 bases between. Here the CDR3 DNA reads TGTGCCAGTAGGCAGAAGATTCAGTACTTC. Its translation is CASRQKIQYF.

The J gene is TRBJ2-5, the V gene TRBV5-1; 8 bases map to TRBD1. The V gene end was trimmed by 5 bases and the J gene end by 11 bases; junction bases not matched to a gene: 8. This CDR3 comprises 12 residues. Germline CDR1 SGHRS, CDR2 YFSETQ. CDR3 loop: CASSLPGQAQYF. The CDR3 region has the DNA TGCGCCAGCAGTCTCCCGGGACAGGCTCAGTACTTC. The full variable domain, rest sourced from reference TRBV5-1 and TRBJ2-5, is KAGVTQTPRYLIKTRGQQVTLSCSPISGHRSVSWYQQTPGQGLQFLFEYFSETQRNKGNFPGRFSGRQFSNSRSEMNVSTLELGDSALYLCASSLPGQAQYFGPGTRLLVL.